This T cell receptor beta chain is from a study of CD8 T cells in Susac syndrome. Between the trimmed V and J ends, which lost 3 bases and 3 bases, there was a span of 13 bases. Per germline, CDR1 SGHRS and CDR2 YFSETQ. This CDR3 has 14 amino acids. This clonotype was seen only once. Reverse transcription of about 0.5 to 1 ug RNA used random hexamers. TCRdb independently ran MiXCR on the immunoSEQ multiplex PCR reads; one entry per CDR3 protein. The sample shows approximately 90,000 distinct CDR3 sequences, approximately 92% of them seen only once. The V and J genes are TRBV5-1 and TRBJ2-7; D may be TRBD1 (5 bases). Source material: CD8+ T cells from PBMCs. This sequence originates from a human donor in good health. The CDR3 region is CASSSDDSFYEQYF. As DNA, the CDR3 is TGCGCCAGCAGCTCCGACGACAGCTTCTACGAGCAGTACTTC. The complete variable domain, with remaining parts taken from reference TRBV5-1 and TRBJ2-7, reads KAGVTQTPRYLIKTRGQQVTLSCSPISGHRSVSWYQQTPGQGLQFLFEYFSETQRNKGNFPGRFSGRQFSNSRSEMNVSTLELGDSALYLCASSSDDSFYEQYFGPGTRLTVT.